These 25 T cell receptor beta chains were sequenced from one sample in a study of human T cells and chemical hapten exposure (dated by TCRdb to 2020 to 2022). Interpreted using the paper, the time point label stands for: patch test 2, 6 weeks after DPC sensitization. Explained via the paper, the treatment or condition label denotes: therapeutic diphenylcyclopropenone sensitization with weekly scalp DPC. Libraries were constructed by RACE. The sequencer listed for this sample is NextSeq 500. Using fastp trimming at Q25 and MiXCR clonotype assembly, TCRdb reanalyzed the public sequencing data and kept in-frame beta chains. CDR3 protein sequences are deduplicated, and each keeps its most common genes and DNA. This sample gives just over 350,000 distinct CDR3 sequences in total; about 6% of them show up just once. 4.5% to 6% of the sample lies in the top ten. The sample was whole blood, taken in connection with sensitization to the hapten diphenylcyclopropenone (DPC). The source is a woman aged 18-35 years with alopecia areata. Some clones in this sample may be carry-over from other donors' samples.

The chain is built from TRBV24-1 and TRBJ2-1; tentative D call: TRBD2 (6 bases). Trimming took 5 bases from V and 3 from J, leaving 10 bases between them. Germline CDR1 KGHDR, CDR2 SFDVKD. The CDR3 covers 14 residues. The CDR3 region has the DNA TGTGCCACCAGTGCGGACGGGGGCTACAATGAGCAGTTCTTC. The encoded protein is CATSADGGYNEQFF.

This clonotype was counted ten times or more. The gene calls are TRBV20-1 and TRBJ1-5; tentatively, D is TRBD1 (5 bases). CDR1 and CDR2 (germline): DFQATT, SNEGSKA (reference sequence). V lost 6 bases to trimming and J lost 7 bases, with 16 bases between them. The CDR3 loop spans 13 amino acids. The CDR3 nucleotides are TGCAGTGCCCCGAGGGCAGGGAACCAGCCCCAGCATTTT. Translated, it gives CSAPRAGNQPQHF.

This clonotype appeared a few times. The V and J genes are TRBV28 and TRBJ2-6, with a weak D call TRBD1 (5 bases). This CDR3 comprises 18 residues. Germline lookup yields CDR1 MDHEN and CDR2 SYDVKM. Trimming removed 3 bases from V and 4 bases from J, with 19 bases in between. CDR3 sequence: CASSFEVQGPSGANVLTF. CDR3 in DNA: TGTGCCAGCAGTTTCGAAGTCCAGGGTCCTTCGGGGGCCAACGTCCTGACTTTC.

The chain links TRBV7-6 to TRBJ2-1; D may be TRBD2 (6 bases). Germline values: CDR1 SGHVS, CDR2 FNYEAQ. The CDR3 is made up of 19 amino acids. Between the trimmed V and J ends, which lost 2 bases and 5 bases, there was a span of 25 bases. CDR3 sequence reads: CASSLRPSGVTYNNNEQFF. Written as DNA, the CDR3 is TGTGCCAGCAGCTTACGGCCCTCGGGGGTCACCTACAACAACAATGAGCAGTTCTTC.

This clonotype qualifies as medium-sized. V gene TRBV28 combines with J gene TRBJ2-2; 8 positions agree with TRBD1. The ends lost 5 bases at V and 6 bases at J; junction bases unmatched: 14. CDR1 MDHEN and CDR2 SYDVKM come from the germline V gene. The CDR3 runs 17 residues. In nucleotides, the CDR3 is TGTGCCAGCAGTACCCCCGTGACAGGGGTACTCTCCGGGGAGCTGTTTTTT. Translating it yields CASSTPVTGVLSGELFF.

This chain connects TRBV2 to TRBJ2-3; D is uncertain. This CDR3 has 15 amino acids. V dropped 1 base and J dropped 1 base, with 9 bases sitting between them. CDR1 and CDR2 (germline): SNHLY, FYNNEI. CDR3 sequence reads: CASSEGPLGTDTQYF. The CDR3 DNA reads as TGTGCCAGCAGTGAAGGCCCGCTGGGCACAGATACGCAGTATTTT.

This clonotype was seen more than once but under ten times. The chain has TRBV27 and TRBJ2-3; weak D call: TRBD2 (5 bases). CDR3 size: 15 residues. Germline-derived CDR1 and CDR2 are MNHEY and SMNVEV (reference sequence). V shed 4 bases and J shed 0 bases, with 11 bases lying between them. CDR3 protein: CASSSIALSTDTQYF. The CDR3 DNA follows: TGTGCCAGCAGTTCAATAGCGCTGAGCACAGATACGCAGTATTTT.

This clonotype was counted at least ten times. V usage is TRBV7-2 and J usage is TRBJ1-5; the match to TRBD1 covers 8 bases. V was pared by 4 bases and J by 7 bases, with 3 bases of the junction left unmatched. This CDR3 spans 13 amino acids. Germline lookup yields CDR1 SGHTA and CDR2 FQGNSA. CDR3 sequence (DNA): TGTGCCAGCAGCTCAGACAGGGGACAGCCCCAGCATTTT. This gives the protein CASSSDRGQPQHF.

This clonotype was seen repeatedly, ten times or more. The chain carries TRBV5-6 and TRBJ1-2; the D gene is possibly TRBD1 (5 bases). The CDR3 runs to 16 residues. Germline CDR1 SGHDT, CDR2 YYEEEE. Trimming took off 1 base at V and 0 bases at J, with 13 bases between the two ends. CDR3 loop: CASSLLTVGANYGYTF. Written as DNA, the CDR3 is TGTGCCAGCAGCTTGTTGACAGTCGGAGCTAACTATGGCTACACCTTC.

The V gene is TRBV12-3 or TRBV12-4, the J gene TRBJ1-6; D might be TRBD1 (6 bases). The CDR3 is made up of 15 amino acids. Trimming cost V 5 bases and J 6 bases, with 14 bases left between them. CDR3 region: CASSKRQAPNSPLHF. CDR3 sequence (DNA): TGTGCCAGCAGTAAACGACAGGCCCCTAATTCACCCCTCCACTTT.

Many counts were recorded for this clonotype. This chain uses TRBV6-2 or TRBV6-3 with TRBJ2-7, with a tentative D call TRBD2 (5 bases). Trimming shortened V by 0 bases and J by 2 bases, and 11 bases separated the two germline ends. The CDR3 sequence is 15 residues long. From germline, CDR1 is MNHEY and CDR2 SVGEGT. CDR3 coding DNA: TGTGCCAGCAGTTACTCGCCTGAGGGTGCCTACGAGCAGTACTTC. Its protein product is CASSYSPEGAYEQYF.

This clonotype was counted at least ten times. This chain's CDR3 is CASGHQIRTTGELFF. The CDR3 region has the DNA TGTGCCAGCGGACACCAAATACGGACCACCGGGGAGCTGTTTTTT. The V call is TRBV12-3 or TRBV12-4, the J call TRBJ2-2; a possible D gene is TRBD1 (5 bases). Trimming took 8 bases from V and 4 from J, leaving 17 bases between them. The CDR3 loop spans 15 amino acids.

This sequence joins TRBV14 and TRBJ2-4; D not resolved. Per germline, CDR1 SGHDN and CDR2 FVKESK. V lost 4 bases to trimming and J lost 0 bases, with 13 bases between them. CDR3 length: 16 amino acids. The CDR3 DNA reads as TGTGCCAGCAGCCCCCTCTCGCCTCTAGCCAAAAACATTCAGTACTTC. Its translation is CASSPLSPLAKNIQYF.

J is TRBJ2-2 and V is TRBV6-5, with D hard to call. This CDR3 has 14 amino acids. Germline CDR1 MNHEY, CDR2 SVGAGI. V lost 6 bases, J lost 3 bases, and 11 bases lay in between. The CDR3 region has the DNA TGTGCCAGCAGGTTAGAGGAGTACACCGGGGAGCTGTTTTTT. This translates into CASRLEEYTGELFF.

The rearrangement uses TRBV7-2 and TRBJ2-5; 13 bases map to TRBD2. Looked up from germline, CDR1 is SGHTA and CDR2 is FQGNSA. Trimming cost V 5 bases and J 3 bases; bases outside gene matches: 6. The CDR3 runs to 16 residues. The CDR3 loop reads CASSITGTSGEETQYF. CDR3 DNA sequence: TGTGCCAGCAGCATCACCGGGACTAGCGGGGAAGAGACCCAGTACTTC.

Notes on this clonotype: A much bigger clone sits one base away, suggesting this may be a read error. The V call is TRBV29-1, the J call TRBJ1-6; maybe TRBD1 (5 bases). CDR3 size: 13 residues. Germline loops: CDR1 SQVTM, CDR2 ANQGSEA. The CDR3: CREGENANSPLHF. The CDR3 coding sequence is TGCAGGGAAGGGGAAAACGCGAATTCACCCCTCCACTTT.

The genes are TRBV4-2 and TRBJ2-6, with 9 positions matching TRBD1. The CDR3 contains 17 residues. V trimming: 0 bases; J trimming: 4 bases; junction bases outside the gene matches: 4. Looked up from germline, CDR1 is LGHNA and CDR2 is YNFKEQ. The CDR3 loop is CASSQDRTGVGANVLTF. The CDR3 DNA follows: TGTGCCAGCAGCCAAGATAGGACAGGGGTCGGGGCCAACGTCCTGACTTTC.

This clonotype was picked up many times. The chain couples TRBV10-3 to TRBJ2-7; no definite D call. Germline CDR1 and CDR2: ENHRY and SYGVKD. V lost 0 bases to trimming and J lost 3 bases, with 6 bases between them. CDR3 length: 13 amino acids. The CDR3 nucleotides are TGTGCCATCAGTGAGTCACTAAACTACGAGCAGTACTTC. Translated, it gives CAISESLNYEQYF.

V gene TRBV10-2 combines with J gene TRBJ2-2; 8 bases match TRBD2. The CDR3 extends over 14 amino acids. V lost 7 bases to trimming and J lost 7 bases; unmatched junction nucleotides: 8. The germline gives CDR1 WSHSY, CDR2 SAAADI. The CDR3 DNA reads TGCGCCAGCAAACGGGGGGGCGAGGACGGGGAGCTGTTTTTT. It is translated as CASKRGGEDGELFF.

This clonotype was observed many times. This chain uses TRBV4-3 with TRBJ1-2; D is unresolved. This CDR3 has 14 residues. V was trimmed by 1 base and J by 4 bases, leaving 10 bases between them. The germline V gene has CDR1 LGHNA and CDR2 YSLEER. The CDR3: CASSQVLSSYGYTF. The DNA of the CDR3 is TGCGCCAGCAGCCAAGTTCTGAGCAGCTATGGCTACACCTTC.

This chain joins TRBV12-3 or TRBV12-4 and TRBJ1-2; 7 bases are a match to TRBD1. Trimming took 5 bases from V and 6 from J; bases not matched to a gene: 9. The CDR3 consists of 14 residues. CDR3 amino acids: CASSKRQGGNGYTF. Written as DNA, the CDR3 is TGTGCCAGCAGTAAACGACAGGGAGGAAATGGCTACACCTTC.

A few counts support this clonotype. The V gene is TRBV27, the J gene TRBJ2-7; the D is unclear. The CDR3 spans 12 residues. Germline lookup yields CDR1 MNHEY and CDR2 SMNVEV (reference sequence). Trimming shortened V by 6 bases and J by 2 bases, and 8 bases separated the two germline ends. This chain's CDR3 is CASSRPPYEQYF. For the CDR3, the DNA is TGTGCCAGCAGCCGCCCCCCCTACGAGCAGTACTTC.

The CDR3 spells CASSRSGEGRLNTEAFF. The CDR3 DNA follows: TGTGCCAGCAGCCGAAGTGGGGAAGGCAGACTGAACACTGAAGCTTTCTTT. The genes are TRBV7-8 and TRBJ1-1; D ambiguous. Germline V gene data show CDR1 as SGHVS and CDR2 as FQNEAQ. Trimming stripped 5 bases from V and 0 bases from J, with 19 bases between. The CDR3 extends over 17 amino acids.

This clonotype was seen at least ten times. The genes are TRBV7-2 and TRBJ1-3; possibly TRBD1 for D (5 bases). CDR1 and CDR2 from the germline V gene are SGHTA and FQGNSA. V was cut by 5 bases and J by 4 bases, with 9 bases left in between. The length of the CDR3 is 13 residues. As DNA, the CDR3 is TGTGCCAGCAGCACAGGACGGGGAAACACCATATATTTT. Its protein product is CASSTGRGNTIYF.

In its sample, this clonotype was seen many times. The chain employs TRBV6-1 and TRBJ1-3, with D hard to call. V lost 1 base and J lost 2, with 6 bases in between. There are 14 residues in the CDR3. Germline V gene lookup returns CDR1 MNHNS and CDR2 SASEGT. DNA of the CDR3: TGTGCCAGCAGTGAAGGCGGTACTGGAAACACCATATATTTT. Translating it yields CASSEGGTGNTIYF.